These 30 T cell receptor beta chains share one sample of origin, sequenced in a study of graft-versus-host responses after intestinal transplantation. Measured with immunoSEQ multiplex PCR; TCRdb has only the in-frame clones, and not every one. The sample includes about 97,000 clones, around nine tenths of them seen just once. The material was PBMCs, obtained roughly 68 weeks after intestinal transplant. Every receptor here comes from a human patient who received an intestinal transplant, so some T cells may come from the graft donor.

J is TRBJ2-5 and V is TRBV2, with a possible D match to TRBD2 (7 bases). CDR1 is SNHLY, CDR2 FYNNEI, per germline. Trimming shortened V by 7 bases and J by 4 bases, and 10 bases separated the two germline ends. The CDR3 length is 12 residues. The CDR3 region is CASNGGPETQYF. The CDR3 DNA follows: TGTGCCAGCAACGGGGGGCCAGAGACCCAGTACTTC.

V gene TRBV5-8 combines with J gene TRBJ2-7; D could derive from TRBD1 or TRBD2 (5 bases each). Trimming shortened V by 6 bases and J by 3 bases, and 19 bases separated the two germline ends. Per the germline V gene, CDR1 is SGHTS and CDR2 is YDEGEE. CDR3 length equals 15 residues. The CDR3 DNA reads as TGTGCCAGCAACAACCGGGGTTGGGGGAACTACGAGCAGTACTTC. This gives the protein CASNNRGWGNYEQYF. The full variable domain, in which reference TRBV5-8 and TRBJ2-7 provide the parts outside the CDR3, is EAGVTQSPTHLIKTRGQQATLRCSPISGHTSVYWYQQALGLGLQFLLWYDEGEERNRGNFPPRFSGRQFPNYSSELNVNALELEDSALYLCASNNRGWGNYEQYFGPGTRLTVT.

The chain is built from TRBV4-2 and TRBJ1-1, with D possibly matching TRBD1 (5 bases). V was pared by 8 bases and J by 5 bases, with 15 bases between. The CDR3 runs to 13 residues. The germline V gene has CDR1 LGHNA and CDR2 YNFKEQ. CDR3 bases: TGTGCCAGCGGGGGACCGACGAGGACTGAAGCTTTCTTT. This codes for CASGGPTRTEAFF.

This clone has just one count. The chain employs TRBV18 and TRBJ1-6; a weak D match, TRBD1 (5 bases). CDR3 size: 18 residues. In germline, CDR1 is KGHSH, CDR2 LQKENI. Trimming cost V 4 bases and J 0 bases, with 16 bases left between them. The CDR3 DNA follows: TGTGCCAGCTCACAAGCGGGGCAGGCGAGCTCCTATAATTCACCCCTCCACTTT. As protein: CASSQAGQASSYNSPLHF.

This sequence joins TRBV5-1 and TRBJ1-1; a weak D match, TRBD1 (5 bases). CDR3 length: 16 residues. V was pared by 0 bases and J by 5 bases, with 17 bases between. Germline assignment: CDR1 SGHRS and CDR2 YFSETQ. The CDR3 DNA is TGCGCCAGCAGCTTGGTTCCAGGGACCCCGGGGACTGAAGCTTTCTTT. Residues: CASSLVPGTPGTEAFF.

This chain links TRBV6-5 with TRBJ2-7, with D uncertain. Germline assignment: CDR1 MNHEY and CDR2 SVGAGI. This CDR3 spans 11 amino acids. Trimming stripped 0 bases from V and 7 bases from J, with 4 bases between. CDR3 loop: CASSYSGEQYF. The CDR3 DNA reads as TGTGCCAGCAGTTACTCGGGTGAGCAGTACTTC.

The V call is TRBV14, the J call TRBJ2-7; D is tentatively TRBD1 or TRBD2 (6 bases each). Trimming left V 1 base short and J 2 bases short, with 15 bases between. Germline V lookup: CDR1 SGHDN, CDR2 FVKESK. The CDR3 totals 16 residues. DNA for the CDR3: TGTGCCAGCAGCCAAGGCTCGTGGGGGGCCACCTACGAGCAGTACTTC. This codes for CASSQGSWGATYEQYF.

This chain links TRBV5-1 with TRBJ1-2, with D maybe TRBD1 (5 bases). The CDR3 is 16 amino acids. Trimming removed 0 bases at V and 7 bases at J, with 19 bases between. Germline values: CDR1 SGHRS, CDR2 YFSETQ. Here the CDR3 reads CASSLVRPPGTRGYTF. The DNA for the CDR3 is TGCGCCAGCAGCTTGGTTCGCCCTCCCGGGACGCGTGGCTACACCTTC.

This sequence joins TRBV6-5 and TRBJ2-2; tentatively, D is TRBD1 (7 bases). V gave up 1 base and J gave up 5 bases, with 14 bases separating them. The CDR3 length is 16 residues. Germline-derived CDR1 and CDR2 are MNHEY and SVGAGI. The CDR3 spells CASSYYPAGGTGELFF. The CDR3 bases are TGTGCCAGCAGTTACTATCCTGCAGGGGGGACCGGGGAGCTGTTTTTT.

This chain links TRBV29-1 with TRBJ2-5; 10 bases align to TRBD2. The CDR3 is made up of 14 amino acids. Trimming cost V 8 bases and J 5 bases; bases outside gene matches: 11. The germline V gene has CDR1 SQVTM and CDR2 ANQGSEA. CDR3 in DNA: TGCAGCACCGCCAGCGGGGGGGCCTTGGAGACCCAGTACTTC. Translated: CSTASGGALETQYF.

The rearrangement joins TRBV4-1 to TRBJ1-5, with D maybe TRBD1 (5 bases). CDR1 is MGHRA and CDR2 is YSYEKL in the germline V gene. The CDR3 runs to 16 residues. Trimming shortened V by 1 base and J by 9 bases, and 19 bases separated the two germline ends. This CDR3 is CASSQVAGPQASPQHF. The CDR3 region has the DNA TGCGCCAGCAGCCAAGTGGCGGGACCCCAAGCTTCGCCCCAGCATTTT.

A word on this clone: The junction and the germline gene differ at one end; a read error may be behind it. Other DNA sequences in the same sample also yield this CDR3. The CDR3 region is CASSRWTGRLGMNTEAFF. The DNA for the CDR3 is TGTGCCAGTAGTCGGTGGACAGGCCGGCTAGGCATGAACACTGAAGCCTTCTTT. V is TRBV19 and J is TRBJ1-1, with 7 bases matching TRBD1. Germline loops: CDR1 LNHDA, CDR2 SQIVND (reference sequence). The CDR3 has 18 amino acids.

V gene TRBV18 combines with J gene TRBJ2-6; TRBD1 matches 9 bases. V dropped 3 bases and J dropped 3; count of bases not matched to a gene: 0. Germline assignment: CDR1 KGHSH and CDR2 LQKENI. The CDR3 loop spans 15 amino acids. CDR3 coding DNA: TGTGCCAGCTCACCGGGACAGGGTGGGGCCAACGTCCTGACTTTC. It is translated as CASSPGQGGANVLTF.

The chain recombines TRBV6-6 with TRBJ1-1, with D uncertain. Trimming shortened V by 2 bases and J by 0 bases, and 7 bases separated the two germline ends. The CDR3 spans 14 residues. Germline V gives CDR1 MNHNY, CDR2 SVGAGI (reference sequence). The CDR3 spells CASSYDTMNTEAFF. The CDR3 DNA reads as TGTGCCAGCAGTTACGACACTATGAACACTGAAGCTTTCTTT.

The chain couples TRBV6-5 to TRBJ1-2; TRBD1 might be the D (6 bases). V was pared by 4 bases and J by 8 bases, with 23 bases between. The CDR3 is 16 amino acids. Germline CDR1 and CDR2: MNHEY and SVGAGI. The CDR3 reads CASSSRARGADGGYTF. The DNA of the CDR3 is TGTGCCAGCAGTTCCAGGGCGCGGGGGGCCGATGGAGGCTACACCTTC.

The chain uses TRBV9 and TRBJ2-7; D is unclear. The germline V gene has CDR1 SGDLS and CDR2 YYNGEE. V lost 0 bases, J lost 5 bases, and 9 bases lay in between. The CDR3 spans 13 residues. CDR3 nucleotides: TGTGCCAGCAGCGTAGGGGGATCTGACGAGCAGTACTTC. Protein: CASSVGGSDEQYF.

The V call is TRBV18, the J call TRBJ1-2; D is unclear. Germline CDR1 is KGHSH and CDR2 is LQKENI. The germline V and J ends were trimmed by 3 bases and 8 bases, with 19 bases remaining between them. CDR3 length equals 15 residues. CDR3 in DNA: TGTGCCAGCTCACCTACGACCGGGAGCCAAGCGGGCTACACCTTC. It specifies CASSPTTGSQAGYTF.

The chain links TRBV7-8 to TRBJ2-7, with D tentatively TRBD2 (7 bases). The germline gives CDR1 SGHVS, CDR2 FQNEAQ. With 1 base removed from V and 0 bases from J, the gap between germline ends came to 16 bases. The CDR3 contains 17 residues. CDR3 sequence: CASSLGWGAGASYEQYF. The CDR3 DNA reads TGTGCCAGCAGCTTAGGGTGGGGGGCGGGGGCCTCCTACGAGCAGTACTTC.

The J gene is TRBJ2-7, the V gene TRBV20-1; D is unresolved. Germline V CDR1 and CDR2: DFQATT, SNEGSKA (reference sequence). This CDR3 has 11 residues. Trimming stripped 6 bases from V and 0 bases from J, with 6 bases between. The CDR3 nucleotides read TGCAGTGCCTTCCTCTCCTACGAGCAGTACTTC. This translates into CSAFLSYEQYF.

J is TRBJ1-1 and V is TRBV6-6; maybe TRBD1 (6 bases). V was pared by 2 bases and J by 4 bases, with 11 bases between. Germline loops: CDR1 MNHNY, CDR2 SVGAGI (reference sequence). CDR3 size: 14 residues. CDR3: CASSYTEGGTEAFF. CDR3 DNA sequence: TGTGCCAGCAGTTACACCGAGGGGGGCACTGAAGCTTTCTTT.

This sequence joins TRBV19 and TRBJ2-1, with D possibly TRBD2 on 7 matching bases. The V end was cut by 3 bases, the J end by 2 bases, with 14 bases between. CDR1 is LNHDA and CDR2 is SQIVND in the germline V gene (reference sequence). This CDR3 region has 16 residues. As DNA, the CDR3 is TGTGCCAGTAGTATTTACATAGGGGGGGCCTACAATGAGCAGTTCTTC. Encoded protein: CASSIYIGGAYNEQFF.

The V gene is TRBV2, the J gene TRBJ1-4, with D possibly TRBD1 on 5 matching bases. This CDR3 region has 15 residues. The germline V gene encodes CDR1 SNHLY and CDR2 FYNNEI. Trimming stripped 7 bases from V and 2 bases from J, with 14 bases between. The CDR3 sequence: CASTTAGTTNEKLFF. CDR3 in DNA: TGTGCCAGCACCACGGCCGGGACCACTAATGAAAAACTGTTTTTT.

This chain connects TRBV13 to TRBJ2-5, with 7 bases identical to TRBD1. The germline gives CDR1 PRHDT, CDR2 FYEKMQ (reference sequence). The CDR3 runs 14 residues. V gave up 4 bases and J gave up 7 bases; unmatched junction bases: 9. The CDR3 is CASSSGAPGGTQYF. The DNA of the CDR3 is TGTGCCAGCAGCTCCGGGGCACCAGGGGGGACCCAGTACTTC.

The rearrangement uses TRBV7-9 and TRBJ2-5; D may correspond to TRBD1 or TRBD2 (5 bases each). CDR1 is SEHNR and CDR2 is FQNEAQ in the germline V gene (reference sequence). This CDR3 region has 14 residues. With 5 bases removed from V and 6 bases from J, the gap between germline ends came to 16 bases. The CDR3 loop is CASSSSFGDQTQYF. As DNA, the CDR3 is TGTGCCAGCAGCAGTTCCTTCGGGGACCAGACCCAGTACTTC.

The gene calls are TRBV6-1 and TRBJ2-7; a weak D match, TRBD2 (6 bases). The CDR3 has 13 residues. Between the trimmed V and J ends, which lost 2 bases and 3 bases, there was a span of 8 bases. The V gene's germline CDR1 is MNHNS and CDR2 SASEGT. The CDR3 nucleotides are TGTGCCAGCAGTGAATGGGACTTCTACGAGCAGTACTTC. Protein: CASSEWDFYEQYF.

This chain's CDR3 is CASSPDPVRQPQHF. The CDR3, as DNA: TGTGCCAGCAGCCCTGACCCGGTCAGGCAGCCCCAGCATTTT. The V gene is TRBV6-1, the J gene TRBJ1-5; D remains ambiguous. V lost 6 bases, J lost 7 bases, and 16 bases lay in between. The CDR3 is 14 amino acids. Germline V gene lookup returns CDR1 MNHNS and CDR2 SASEGT.

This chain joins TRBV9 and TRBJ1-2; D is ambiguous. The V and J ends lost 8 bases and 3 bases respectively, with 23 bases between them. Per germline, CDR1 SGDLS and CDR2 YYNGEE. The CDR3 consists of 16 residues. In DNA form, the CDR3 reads TGTGCCAGTCGGCGCCGACCGGACGGGATTTACTATGGCTACACCTTC. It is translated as CASRRRPDGIYYGYTF. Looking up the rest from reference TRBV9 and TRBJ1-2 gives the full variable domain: DSGVTQTPKHLITATGQRVTLRCSPRSGDLSVYWYQQSLDQGLQFLIQYYNGEERAKGNILERFSAQQFPDLHSELNLSSLELGDSALYFCASRRRPDGIYYGYTFGSGTRLTVV.

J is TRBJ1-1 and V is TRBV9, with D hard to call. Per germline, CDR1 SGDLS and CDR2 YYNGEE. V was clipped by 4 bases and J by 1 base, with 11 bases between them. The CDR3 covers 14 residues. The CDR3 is CASSSPPGNTEAFF. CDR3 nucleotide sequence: TGTGCCAGCAGCTCACCCCCGGGGAACACTGAAGCTTTCTTT.

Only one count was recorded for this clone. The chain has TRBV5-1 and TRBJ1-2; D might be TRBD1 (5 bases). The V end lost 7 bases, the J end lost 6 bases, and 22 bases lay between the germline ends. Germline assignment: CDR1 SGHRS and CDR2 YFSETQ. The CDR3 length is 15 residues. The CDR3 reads CASGGSGRGPDGYTF. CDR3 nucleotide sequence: TGCGCCAGCGGAGGGTCCGGTAGGGGCCCTGATGGCTACACCTTC.

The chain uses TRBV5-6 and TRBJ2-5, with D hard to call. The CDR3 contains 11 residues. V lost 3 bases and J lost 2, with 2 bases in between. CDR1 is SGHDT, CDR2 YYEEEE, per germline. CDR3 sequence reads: CASSWQETQYF. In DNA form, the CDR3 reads TGTGCCAGCAGCTGGCAAGAGACCCAGTACTTC.